This T cell receptor beta chain emerged from a study of early T cells in non-severe SARS-CoV-2 infection. About this clonotype itself: The junction departs from the called germline gene at one end, perhaps through a read error.

Individual cDNA molecules carried attached unique molecular identifiers. TCRdb re-called the 5' RACE reads with MiXCR, one entry per CDR3 protein. The profile shows around 100,000 distinct CDR3 sequences, approximately 14% of them singletons. This CDR3 has 13 amino acids. Per the germline V gene, CDR1 is KGHSH and CDR2 is LQKENI. The chain couples TRBV18 to TRBJ2-3; D uncertain. Sequencing was carried out using whole blood. The receptor comes from an adult who was a healthcare worker with PCR-confirmed SARS-CoV-2 infection or an uninfected control (not recorded which). In nucleotides, the CDR3 is TGTGCCGGCTCACCACCCTCATCAGATGCGCAGTATTTT. Protein product: CAGSPPSSDAQYF.